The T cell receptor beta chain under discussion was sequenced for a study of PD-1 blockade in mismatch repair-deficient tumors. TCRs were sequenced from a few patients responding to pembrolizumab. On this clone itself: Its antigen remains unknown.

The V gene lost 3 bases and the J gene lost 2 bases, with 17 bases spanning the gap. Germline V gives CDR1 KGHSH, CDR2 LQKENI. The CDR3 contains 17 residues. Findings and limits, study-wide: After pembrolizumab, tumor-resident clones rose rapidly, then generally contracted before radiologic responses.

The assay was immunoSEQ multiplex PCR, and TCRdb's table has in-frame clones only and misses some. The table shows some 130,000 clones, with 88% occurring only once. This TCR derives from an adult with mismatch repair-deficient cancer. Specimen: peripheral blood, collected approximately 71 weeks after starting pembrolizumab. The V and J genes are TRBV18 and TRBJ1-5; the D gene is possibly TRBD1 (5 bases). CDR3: CASSPSAGWEGNQPQHF. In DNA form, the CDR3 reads TGTGCCAGCTCACCGAGCGCAGGGTGGGAAGGCAATCAGCCCCAGCATTTT.